The rows below give T cell receptor beta chains drawn from one sample of a study of cytomegalovirus exposure and HLA in healthy donors. Method: immunoSEQ multiplex PCR; TCRdb's copy keeps in-frame clones and lacks some. The sample contains 65,000 or so clones, about 80% of which appear only once. Source material: PBMCs. The source of these receptors is a woman in her thirties or forties in good health and CMV-seropositive. Both conserved end residues are part of each CDR3. The order of the fields is CDR3 protein, CDR3 DNA, V gene, D gene, J gene, clone size. The D gene is left open where the match is weak. Clone size is given for some rows only: seen once, a few or many times, or a class if the clone is expanded.

CDR3aa: CASSLDNSGNTIYF
CDR3nt: TGTGCCAGCAGCTTAGATAACTCTGGAAACACCATATATTTT
v_gene: TRBV7-2
d_gene: .
j_gene: TRBJ1-3
abundance: .

CDR3aa: CASSFTGGNTEAFF
CDR3nt: TGTGCCAGCAGCTTCACAGGGGGGAACACTGAAGCTTTCTTT
v_gene: TRBV5-6
d_gene: TRBD1
j_gene: TRBJ1-1
abundance: .

CDR3aa: CASSPQTGRSGYTF
CDR3nt: TGTGCCAGTAGTCCACAGACAGGGAGGAGTGGCTACACCTTC
v_gene: TRBV19
d_gene: TRBD1
j_gene: TRBJ1-2
abundance: once

CDR3aa: CASSHNIPRGFNSPLHF
CDR3nt: TGTGCCAGCAGCCATAATATCCCAAGGGGTTTTAATTCACCCCTCCACTTT
v_gene: TRBV7-2
d_gene: .
j_gene: TRBJ1-6
abundance: .

CDR3aa: CASSPGQSLTDTQYF
CDR3nt: TGTGCCAGCAGCCCGGGACAGAGTCTCACAGATACGCAGTATTTT
v_gene: TRBV7-6
d_gene: TRBD1
j_gene: TRBJ2-3
abundance: .

CDR3aa: CASSQPGQGFRYGYTF
CDR3nt: TGCGCCAGCAGCCAACCGGGACAGGGGTTTAGGTATGGCTACACCTTC
v_gene: TRBV4-1
d_gene: TRBD1
j_gene: TRBJ1-2
abundance: .

CDR3aa: CASSIDQGQNTEAFF
CDR3nt: TGTGCCAGTAGTATAGATCAGGGACAGAACACTGAAGCTTTCTTT
v_gene: TRBV19
d_gene: .
j_gene: TRBJ1-1
abundance: .

CDR3aa: CASSQDRETQYF
CDR3nt: TGTGCCAGCAGCCAAGACAGGGAGACCCAGTACTTC
v_gene: TRBV4-2
d_gene: .
j_gene: TRBJ2-5
abundance: .

CDR3aa: CAWSVQTGGTEAFF
CDR3nt: TGTGCCTGGAGTGTCCAGACAGGGGGCACTGAAGCTTTCTTT
v_gene: TRBV30
d_gene: TRBD1
j_gene: TRBJ1-1
abundance: .

CDR3aa: CGSIGTEANYGYTF
CDR3nt: TGTGGCAGCATTGGGACAGAAGCTAACTATGGCTACACCTTC
v_gene: TRBV5-3
d_gene: TRBD1
j_gene: TRBJ1-2
abundance: .

CDR3aa: CASSLEDSAYTEAFF
CDR3nt: TGCGCCAGCAGCTTGGAAGACAGCGCGTACACTGAAGCTTTCTTT
v_gene: TRBV5-1
d_gene: .
j_gene: TRBJ1-1
abundance: .

CDR3aa: CASSQGPGGHTGELFF
CDR3nt: TGCGCCAGCAGCCAGGGTCCAGGGGGCCACACCGGGGAGCTGTTTTTT
v_gene: TRBV4-3
d_gene: TRBD1
j_gene: TRBJ2-2
abundance: .